The 8 T cell receptor beta chains given below trace back to one sample, sequenced in a study of response to subunit inactivated influenza vaccine. MiXCR was run by TCRdb on the RT-PCR reads, yielding one entry per CDR3 protein. The sample has more than 700,000 distinct CDR3 sequences, 21% seen once; the top ten hold around 9.6%. The sequencing here drew on PBMCs from blood, taken 5 days after vaccination. The receptor source for this set is a man aged 45-60 years who received an inactivated influenza vaccine.

This clonotype was counted many times. The V and J genes are TRBV6-2 or TRBV6-3 and TRBJ2-7; 7 nucleotides line up with TRBD2. CDR3 length equals 16 residues. V lost 2 bases, J lost 0 bases, and 7 bases stayed unmatched. The germline gives CDR1 MNHEY, CDR2 SVGEGT. The CDR3 region is CASSYHLGRSSYEQYF. For the CDR3, the DNA is TGTGCCAGCAGTTACCATCTCGGGAGGAGCTCCTACGAGCAGTACTTC.

This clonotype was detected a few times. The rearrangement uses TRBV6-2 or TRBV6-3 and TRBJ2-7, with D unresolved. Trimming pared 3 bases from V and 5 bases from J, leaving 8 bases between. The CDR3 is 12 amino acids. Germline values: CDR1 MNHEY, CDR2 SVGEGT. In nucleotides, the CDR3 is TGTGCCAGCAGTTATTCGGAAAACGAGCAGTACTTC. It translates to CASSYSENEQYF.

The CDR3 bases are TGTGCCAGCAGCGCCTACTGGGGAGATACGCAGTATTTT. It codes for CASSAYWGDTQYF. The J gene is TRBJ2-3, the V gene TRBV7-2; D gene uncertain. V gave up 5 bases and J gave up 5 bases, with 11 bases separating them. CDR3 length equals 13 residues. From germline, CDR1 is SGHTA and CDR2 FQGNSA.

This chain links TRBV7-9 with TRBJ2-5, with 8 bases lining up with TRBD1. The CDR3 is 14 residues long. Germline trimming cut 5 bases from V and 5 bases from J; bases unmatched to any gene: 7. CDR1 SEHNR and CDR2 FQNEAQ come from the germline V gene (reference sequence). CDR3 loop: CASSKIRQGETQYF. CDR3 DNA: TGTGCCAGCAGCAAGATTAGACAGGGGGAGACCCAGTACTTC. The full variable domain, with the rest looked up from reference TRBV7-9 and TRBJ2-5, is DTGVSQNPRHKITKRGQNVTFRCDPISEHNRLYWYRQTLGQGPEFLTYFQNEAQLEKSRLLSDRFSAERPKGSFSTLEIQRTEQGDSAMYLCASSKIRQGETQYFGPGTRLLVL.

This clonotype has more than one count but fewer than ten. The gene calls are TRBV27 and TRBJ2-1; D may be TRBD2 (5 bases). Trimming removed 5 bases at V and 9 bases at J, with 17 bases between. The CDR3 length is 14 residues. The germline gives CDR1 MNHEY, CDR2 SMNVEV (reference sequence). The CDR3 sequence: CASSELALDGEQFF. The CDR3 region has the DNA TGTGCCAGCAGTGAGCTAGCACTCGACGGTGAGCAGTTCTTC.

The chain joins TRBV10-2 to TRBJ2-1; a weak D match, TRBD1 (5 bases). Trimming removed 1 base from V and 0 bases from J, with 10 bases in between. Germline-derived CDR1 and CDR2 are WSHSY and SAAADI. The CDR3 has 16 residues. The CDR3 here is CASSELGVGSYNEQFF. The CDR3 DNA reads TGCGCCAGCAGTGAGTTAGGGGTTGGCTCCTACAATGAGCAGTTCTTC.

The CDR3 here is CSAPLWASGGTDTQYF. Written as DNA, the CDR3 is TGCAGTGCCCCGCTATGGGCTAGCGGGGGGACAGATACGCAGTATTTT. This sequence joins TRBV20-1 and TRBJ2-3; the match to TRBD2 covers 11 bases. The CDR3 is 16 residues long. V trimming: 6 bases; J trimming: 3 bases; junction bases outside the gene matches: 11. Germline lookup yields CDR1 DFQATT and CDR2 SNEGSKA (reference sequence).

This clonotype was counted only a few times. The chain recombines TRBV5-1 with TRBJ2-5; D possibly corresponds to TRBD2 (6 bases). V dropped 1 base and J dropped 2 bases, with 15 bases sitting between them. Germline lookup yields CDR1 SGHRS and CDR2 YFSETQ. The CDR3 length is 16 residues. CDR3 nucleotide sequence: TGCGCCAGCAGCTTGTATGTCGGGGGTTCGCAAGAGACCCAGTACTTC. Protein sequence: CASSLYVGGSQETQYF. The full variable domain, with the rest looked up from reference TRBV5-1 and TRBJ2-5, is KAGVTQTPRYLIKTRGQQVTLSCSPISGHRSVSWYQQTPGQGLQFLFEYFSETQRNKGNFPGRFSGRQFSNSRSEMNVSTLELGDSALYLCASSLYVGGSQETQYFGPGTRLLVL.